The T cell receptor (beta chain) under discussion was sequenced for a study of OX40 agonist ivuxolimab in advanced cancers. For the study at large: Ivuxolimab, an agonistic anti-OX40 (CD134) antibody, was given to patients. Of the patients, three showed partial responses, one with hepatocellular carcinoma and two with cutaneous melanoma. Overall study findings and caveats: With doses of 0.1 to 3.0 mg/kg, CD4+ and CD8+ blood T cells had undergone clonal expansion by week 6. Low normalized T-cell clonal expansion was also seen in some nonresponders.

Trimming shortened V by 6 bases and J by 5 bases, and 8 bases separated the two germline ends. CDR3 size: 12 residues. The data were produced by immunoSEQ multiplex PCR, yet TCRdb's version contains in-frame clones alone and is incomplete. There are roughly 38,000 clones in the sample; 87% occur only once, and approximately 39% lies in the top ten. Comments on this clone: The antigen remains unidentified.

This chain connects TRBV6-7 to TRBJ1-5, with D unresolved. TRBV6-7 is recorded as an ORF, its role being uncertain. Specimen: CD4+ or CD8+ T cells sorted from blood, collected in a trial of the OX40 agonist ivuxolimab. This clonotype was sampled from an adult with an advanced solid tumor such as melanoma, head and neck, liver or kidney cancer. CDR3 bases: TGTGCCAGCAGCCGCAGGCATCAGCCCCAGCATTTT. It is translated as CASSRRHQPQHF.